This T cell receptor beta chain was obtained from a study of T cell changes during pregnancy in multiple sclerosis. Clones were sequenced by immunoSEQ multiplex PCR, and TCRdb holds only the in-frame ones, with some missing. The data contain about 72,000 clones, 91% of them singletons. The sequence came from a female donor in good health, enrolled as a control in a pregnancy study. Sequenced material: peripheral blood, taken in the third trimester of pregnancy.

The CDR3 protein is CAISEQTYTDTQYF. CDR3 DNA sequence: TGTGCCATCAGTGAACAGACATACACAGATACGCAGTATTTT. The chain has TRBV10-3 and TRBJ2-3; no definite D call. CDR1 and CDR2 (germline): ENHRY, SYGVKD. The V and J ends lost 3 bases and 2 bases respectively, with 9 bases between them. CDR3 length: 14 amino acids.